The rows below give T cell receptor beta chains drawn from one sample of a study of T cell clonotyping in hematopoietic cell transplantation. The method was immunoSEQ multiplex PCR; TCRdb's version includes in-frame clones alone and lacks a portion of them. Here the sample spans around 15,000 clones, around 98% being singletons. Sequences were derived from peripheral blood mononuclear cells, sampled 30 days after allogeneic stem cell transplant. The receptors were gathered from a female patient aged 45 to 65 who had an allogeneic stem cell transplant from an unrelated donor, so T cells may come from the graft donor. Some clones in this sample may be carry-over from other donors' samples. Both conserved end residues are part of each CDR3. The D gene is left open where the match is weak. The size field is filled for only some rows; it gives once, few, many or a size class.

-	TRBV2	TRBJ1-2	TRBD1	TGTGCCAGCAGTGGTCGGGACAGAGCAGGCTACACCTTC	CASSGRDRAGYTF
-	TRBV19	TRBJ2-3	TRBD1	TGTGCCAGTAGTGGACAGGGGAGCACAGATACGCAGTATTTT	CASSGQGSTDTQYF
-	TRBV7-6	TRBJ1-3	TRBD1	TGTGCCAGCATCCCGGGACAGGCCTCTTTCTTCTCTGGAAACACCATATATTTT	CASIPGQASFFSGNTIYF
-	TRBV9	TRBJ2-7	-	TGTGCCAGCAGCGTGGGGCTGGAAGGGGCCTCCTACGAGCAGTACTTC	CASSVGLEGASYEQYF
-	TRBV10-2	TRBJ2-1	-	TGCGCCAGCAGTGAGAGGGGCTACAATGAGCAGTTCTTC	CASSERGYNEQFF
-	TRBV7-2	TRBJ1-3	-	TGTGCCAGCAGCTTAGCGCCGGGACCTCGAAACACCATATATTTT	CASSLAPGPRNTIYF
-	TRBV19	TRBJ1-2	-	TGTGCCAGTAGAAACGCGGGGGGGGCGGGCTACACCTTC	CASRNAGGAGYTF
-	TRBV7-2	TRBJ2-7	TRBD1	TGTGCCAGCAATCAAGGGGGGACAGGGCGCGCCTACGAGCAGTACTTC	CASNQGGTGRAYEQYF
-	TRBV10-3	TRBJ1-2	-	TGTGCCATCAGTGACGGGGATGTGCAGTATGGCTACACCTTC	CAISDGDVQYGYTF
-	TRBV7-2	TRBJ2-7	TRBD2	TGTGCCAGCAACCGGGACGGAGCGGGGGGGCAGTACTTC	CASNRDGAGGQYF
-	TRBV30	TRBJ1-5	-	TGTGCCTGGAGTCTCCAGGGAGCGCAGCCCCAGCATTTT	CAWSLQGAQPQHF
-	TRBV14	TRBJ1-2	TRBD1	TGTGCCAGCAGCCAACTGGGACAGGTCTATGGCTACACCTTC	CASSQLGQVYGYTF
-	TRBV5-8	TRBJ1-5	TRBD1	TGTGCCAGCAGCTTGTATACAGGGGGCCTTTATTACAATCAGCCCCAGCATTTT	CASSLYTGGLYYNQPQHF
-	TRBV27	TRBJ1-1	-	TGTGCCAGCAGTTATGTTCCTAGACGAGGCACTGAAGCTTTCTTT	CASSYVPRRGTEAFF
-	TRBV29-1	TRBJ2-7	-	TGCAGCGTCGTTAAGGCAATGGAGCAGTACTTC	CSVVKAMEQYF
-	TRBV29-1	TRBJ2-7	TRBD1	TGCAGCGTGACAGGGGGTAGCTCCTACGAGCAGTACTTC	CSVTGGSSYEQYF
-	TRBV6-6	TRBJ1-3	-	TGTGCCGGCCAGCGCGGGAGCTCTGGAAACACCATATATTTT	CAGQRGSSGNTIYF
once	TRBV28	TRBJ2-6	-	TGTGCCAGCAGGCCCTCCTCTGGGGCCAACGTCCTGACTTTC	CASRPSSGANVLTF